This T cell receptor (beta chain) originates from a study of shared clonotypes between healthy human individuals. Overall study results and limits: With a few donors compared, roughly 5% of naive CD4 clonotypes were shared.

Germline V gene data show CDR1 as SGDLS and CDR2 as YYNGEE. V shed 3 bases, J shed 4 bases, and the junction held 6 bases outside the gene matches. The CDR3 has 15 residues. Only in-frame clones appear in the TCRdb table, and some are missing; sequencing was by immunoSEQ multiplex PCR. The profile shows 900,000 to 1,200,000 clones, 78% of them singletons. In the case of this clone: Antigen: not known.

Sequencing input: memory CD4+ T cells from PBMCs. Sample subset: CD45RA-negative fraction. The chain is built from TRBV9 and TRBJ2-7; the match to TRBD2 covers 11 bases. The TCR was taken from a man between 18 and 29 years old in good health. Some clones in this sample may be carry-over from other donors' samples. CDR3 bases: TGTGCCAGCAGCGCTTCGGGGACTAGCGGTTACGAGCAGTACTTC. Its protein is CASSASGTSGYEQYF.